The present TCR beta chain was sequenced within a study of OX40 agonist ivuxolimab in advanced cancers. The CDR3 loop spans 15 amino acids. Measured with immunoSEQ multiplex PCR; TCRdb has only the in-frame clones, and not every one. This sample carries fewer than 90,000 clones, 86% of them seen once, and the ten largest clones take about 8.6%. The J gene is TRBJ1-1, the V gene TRBV21-1. TRBV21-1 is termed a pseudogene. The specimen was CD4+ or CD8+ T cells sorted from blood, collected in a trial of the OX40 agonist ivuxolimab. This sequence originates from an adult with an advanced solid tumor such as melanoma, head and neck, liver or kidney cancer. In DNA, the CDR3 is TGTGCCAGCAGCAAAGCGGGGGAGGGGTGCACTGAAGCTTTCTTT. It is translated as CASSKAGEGCTEAFF.